Included here is one T cell receptor beta chain sequence, with context. Its antigen is unknown. V dropped 6 bases and J dropped 2; count of bases not matched to a gene: 7. Germline-derived CDR1 and CDR2 are SGHRS and YFSETQ. The CDR3 sequence is 15 residues long. Healthy donors of bone marrow made up the group. 13 Jbeta primers and 60 Vbeta primers were used for the PCR. Assay: immunoSEQ multiplex PCR; the TCRdb copy retains only in-frame clones and omits some. Seen here are around 120,000 clones, 60% to 85% observed once, and the top ten hold approximately 5.3%. This entry is derived from a study of cytomegalovirus exposure and HLA in healthy donors. General study points: Across HLA loci, a later analysis found differing TCR association rates, with DRB1 most and HLA-C fewest.

Sequenced sample: PBMCs. The clonotype comes from a female donor in good health and CMV-seropositive. V and J are TRBV5-1 and TRBJ2-1, with 8 positions matching TRBD2. CDR3 nucleotides: TGCGCCAGCAACAGAGGTAGCGGGACCTACAATGAGCAGTTCTTC. This gives the protein CASNRGSGTYNEQFF.